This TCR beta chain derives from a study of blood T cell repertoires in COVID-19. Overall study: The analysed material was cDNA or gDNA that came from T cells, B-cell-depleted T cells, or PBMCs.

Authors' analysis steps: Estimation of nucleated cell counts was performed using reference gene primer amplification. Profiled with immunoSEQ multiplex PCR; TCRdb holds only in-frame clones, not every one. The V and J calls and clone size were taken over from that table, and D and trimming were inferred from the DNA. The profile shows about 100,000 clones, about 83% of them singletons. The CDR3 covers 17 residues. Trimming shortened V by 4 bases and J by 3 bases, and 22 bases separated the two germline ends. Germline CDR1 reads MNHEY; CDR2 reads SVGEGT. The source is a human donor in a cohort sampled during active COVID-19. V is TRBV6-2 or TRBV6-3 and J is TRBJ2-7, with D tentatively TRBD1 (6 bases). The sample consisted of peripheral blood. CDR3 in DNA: TGTGCCAGCAGTTTTGAACCCGGGACACAGGGCCTCTACGAGCAGTACTTC. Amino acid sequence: CASSFEPGTQGLYEQYF.